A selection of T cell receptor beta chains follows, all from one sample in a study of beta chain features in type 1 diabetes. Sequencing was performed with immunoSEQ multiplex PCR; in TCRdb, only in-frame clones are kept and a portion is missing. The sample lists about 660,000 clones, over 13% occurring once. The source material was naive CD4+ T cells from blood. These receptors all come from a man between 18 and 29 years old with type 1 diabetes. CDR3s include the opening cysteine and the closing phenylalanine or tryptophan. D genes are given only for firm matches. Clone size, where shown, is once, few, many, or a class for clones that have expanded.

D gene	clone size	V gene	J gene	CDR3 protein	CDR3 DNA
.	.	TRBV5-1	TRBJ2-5	CASSFLAGRTQYF	TGCGCCAGCAGCTTCCTGGCGGGGCGGACCCAGTACTTC
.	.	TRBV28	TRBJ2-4	CASSLPSMGRNIQYF	TGTGCCAGCAGTCTCCCCTCGATGGGGAGAAACATTCAGTACTTC
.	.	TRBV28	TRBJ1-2	CASTVRGEGHYGYTF	TGTGCCAGCACCGTGAGAGGGGAGGGACACTATGGCTACACCTTC
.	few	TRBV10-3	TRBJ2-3	CAIRGSSKDTQYF	TGTGCCATCAGGGGGTCTAGCAAAGATACGCAGTATTTT
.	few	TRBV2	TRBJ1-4	CASSLRTATTNEKLFF	TGTGCCAGCAGCCTTCGGACGGCGACAACTAATGAAAAACTGTTTTTT
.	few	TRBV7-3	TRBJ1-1	CASSLSGNTEAFF	TGTGCCAGCAGCCTAAGCGGGAACACTGAAGCTTTCTTT
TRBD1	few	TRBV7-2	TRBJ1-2	CASSLGRGPEGYTF	TGTGCCAGCAGCTTGGGTAGGGGGCCAGAGGGCTACACCTTC
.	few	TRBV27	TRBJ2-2	CASSGELAELFF	TGTGCCAGCTCGGGAGAGTTGGCGGAGCTGTTTTTT
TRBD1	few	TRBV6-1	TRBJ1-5	CASSVRRQGADQPQHF	TGTGCCAGCAGTGTTCGAAGGCAGGGGGCAGATCAGCCCCAGCATTTT
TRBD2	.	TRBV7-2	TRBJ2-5	CASSLALAGGWETQYF	TGTGCCAGCAGCTTAGCGCTAGCGGGGGGATGGGAGACCCAGTACTTC
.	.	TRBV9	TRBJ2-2	CASSLDPNTGELFF	TGTGCCAGCAGCCTCGACCCGAACACCGGGGAGCTGTTTTTT
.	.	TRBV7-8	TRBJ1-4	CASSPRGASRGGEKLFF	TGTGCCAGCAGCCCCAGAGGAGCGTCCAGGGGAGGGGAAAAACTGTTTTTT
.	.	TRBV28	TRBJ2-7	CASRARNRNGNYEQYF	TGTGCCAGCAGGGCCCGGAACAGGAACGGGAACTACGAGCAGTACTTC
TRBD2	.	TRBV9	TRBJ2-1	CASSGTSGYTYNEQFF	TGTGCCAGCAGTGGGACTAGCGGGTACACCTACAATGAGCAGTTCTTC
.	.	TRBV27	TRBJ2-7	CASSLSTGSGEQYF	TGTGCCAGCAGTTTATCCACAGGGAGCGGCGAGCAGTACTTC
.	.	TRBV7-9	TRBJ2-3	CASSLAGAGVIDTQYF	TGTGCCAGCAGCTTAGCGGGAGCCGGGGTGATAGATACGCAGTATTTT
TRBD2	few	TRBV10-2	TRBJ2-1	CASSETASGNHEQFF	TGCGCCAGCAGTGAGACGGCTAGCGGGAATCATGAGCAGTTCTTC
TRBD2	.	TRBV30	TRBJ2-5	CAWSGVAGGVETQYF	TGTGCCTGGAGTGGGGTAGCGGGAGGTGTAGAGACCCAGTACTTC
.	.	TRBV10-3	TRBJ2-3	CAISETRGGTDTQYF	TGTGCCATCAGTGAGACTAGGGGTGGCACAGATACGCAGTATTTT
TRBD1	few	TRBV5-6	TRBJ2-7	CASSPNGQGAREQYF	TGTGCCAGCAGCCCCAATGGACAGGGGGCACGGGAGCAGTACTTC
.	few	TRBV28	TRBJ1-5	CASSPGRGPQPQHF	TGTGCCAGCAGTCCCGGCCGGGGGCCTCAGCCCCAGCATTTT
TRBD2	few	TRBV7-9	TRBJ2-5	CASRPTSGVQETQYF	TGTGCCAGCAGACCGACTAGCGGGGTACAAGAGACCCAGTACTTC
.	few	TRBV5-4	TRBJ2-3	CASSGRVGGLTDTQYF	TGTGCCAGCAGCGGTCGGGTTGGGGGGCTCACAGATACGCAGTATTTT
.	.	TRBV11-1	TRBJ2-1	CASSLAVATSGNEQFF	TGTGCCAGCAGCTTAGCGGTGGCCACCTCGGGCAATGAGCAGTTCTTC
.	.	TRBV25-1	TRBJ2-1	CASGGGRLISYNEQFF	TGTGCCAGCGGGGGAGGACGGCTAATCTCCTACAATGAGCAGTTCTTC
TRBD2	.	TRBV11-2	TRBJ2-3	CASSLAGAGDTQYF	TGTGCCAGCAGCCTAGCGGGGGCGGGGGATACGCAGTATTTT
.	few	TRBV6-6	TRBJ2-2	CASVPYPGELFF	TGTGCCAGCGTCCCCTACCCCGGGGAGCTGTTTTTT
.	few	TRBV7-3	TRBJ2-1	CASSLDPGGPMVYEQFF	TGTGCCAGCAGCTTAGATCCGGGGGGCCCCATGGTCTATGAGCAGTTCTTC
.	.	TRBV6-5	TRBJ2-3	CASSYQGLVDTQYF	TGTGCCAGCAGTTACCAGGGGCTAGTAGATACGCAGTATTTT
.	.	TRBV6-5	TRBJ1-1	CASSYSRGYLNTEAFF	TGTGCCAGCAGTTACTCAAGAGGTTACCTGAACACTGAAGCTTTCTTT
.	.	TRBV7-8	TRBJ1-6	CASSLEGSSYNSPLHF	TGTGCCAGCAGCTTAGAGGGAAGCTCCTATAATTCACCCCTCCACTTT
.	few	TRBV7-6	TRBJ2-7	CASTPLRGGRVGLYEQYF	TGTGCCAGCACCCCGTTACGTGGGGGCAGGGTAGGGCTCTACGAGCAGTACTTC
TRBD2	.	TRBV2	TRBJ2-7	CAHQRGPSSYEQYF	TGTGCTCACCAGCGGGGACCAAGCTCCTACGAGCAGTACTTC
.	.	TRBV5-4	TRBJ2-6	CASSLAKGSGANVLTF	TGTGCCAGCAGCTTGGCCAAGGGCTCTGGGGCCAACGTCCTGACTTTC
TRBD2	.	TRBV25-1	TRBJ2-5	CASSEFIGGDQETQYF	TGTGCCAGCAGTGAATTCATTGGGGGGGACCAAGAGACCCAGTACTTC
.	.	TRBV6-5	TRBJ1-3	CASSYQFRIGNTIYF	TGTGCCAGCAGTTACCAGTTCAGGATTGGAAACACCATATATTTT
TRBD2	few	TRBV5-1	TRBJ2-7	CASSLSGRSDEQYF	TGCGCCAGCAGCTTGAGCGGGAGATCCGACGAGCAGTACTTC
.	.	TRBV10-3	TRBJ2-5	CAISERVVAGETQYF	TGTGCCATCAGTGAGAGGGTGGTAGCCGGGGAGACCCAGTACTTC
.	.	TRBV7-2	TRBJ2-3	CASSGFTDTQYF	TGTGCCAGCAGCGGGTTCACAGATACGCAGTATTTT
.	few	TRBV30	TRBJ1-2	CAWSVPATNYGYTF	TGTGCCTGGAGTGTACCAGCCACCAACTATGGCTACACCTTC
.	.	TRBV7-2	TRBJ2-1	CASSLGTLYNEQFF	TGTGCCAGCAGCCTCGGGACCCTATACAATGAGCAGTTCTTC
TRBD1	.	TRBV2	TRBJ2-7	CASDRDSYEQYF	TGTGCCAGCGACAGGGACTCCTACGAGCAGTACTTC
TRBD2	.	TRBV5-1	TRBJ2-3	CASSPLARGADTQYF	TGCGCCAGCAGTCCACTAGCGAGGGGAGCAGATACGCAGTATTTT
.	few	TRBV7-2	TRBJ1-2	CASSPPAPRSGYTF	TGTGCCAGCAGCCCCCCGGCCCCCCGTTCTGGCTACACCTTC
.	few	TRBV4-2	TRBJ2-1	CASSQGVFNEQFF	TGTGCCAGCAGCCAAGGCGTATTCAATGAGCAGTTCTTC
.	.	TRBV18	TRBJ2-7	CASSPGGDTYEQYF	TGTGCCAGCTCACCGGGCGGAGATACCTACGAGCAGTACTTC
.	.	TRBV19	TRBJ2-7	CASSMLSADYEQYF	TGTGCCAGTAGTATGTTGTCGGCGGACTACGAGCAGTACTTC
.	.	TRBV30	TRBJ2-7	CASGRDSYEQYF	TGTGCATCCGGACGGGATTCCTACGAGCAGTACTTC